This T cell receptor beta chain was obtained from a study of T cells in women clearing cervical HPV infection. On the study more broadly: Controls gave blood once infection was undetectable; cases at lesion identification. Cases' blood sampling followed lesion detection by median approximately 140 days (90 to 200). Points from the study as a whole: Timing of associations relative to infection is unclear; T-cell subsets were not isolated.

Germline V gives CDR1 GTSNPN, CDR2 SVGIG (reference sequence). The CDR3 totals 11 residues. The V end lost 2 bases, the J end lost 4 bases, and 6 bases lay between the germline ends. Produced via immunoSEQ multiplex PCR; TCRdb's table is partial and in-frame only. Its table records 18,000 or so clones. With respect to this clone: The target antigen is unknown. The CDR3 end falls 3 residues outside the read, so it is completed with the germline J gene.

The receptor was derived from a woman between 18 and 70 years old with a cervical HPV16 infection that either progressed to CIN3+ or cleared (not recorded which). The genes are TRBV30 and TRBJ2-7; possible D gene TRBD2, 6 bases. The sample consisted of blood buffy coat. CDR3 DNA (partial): TGTGCCTGGAGTCGGGGGTACGAG. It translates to CAWSRGYE. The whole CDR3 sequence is CAWSRGYEQYF.